This entry lists 30 T cell receptor beta chains sequenced from one sample in a study of Ad26.COV2.S vaccination and SARS-CoV-2 variants (dated by TCRdb to the early 2020s). The protocol used for the library was the immunoSEQ multiplex PCR assay. TCRdb limited this immuneACCESS table to in-frame rearrangements with V and J called. A share of clones is missing; checked studies link under half to unresolved V genes, and the rest is unexplained. The sample contains a few hundred thousand clones, 83% of them found a single time. The top ten clonotypes cover around 7.3% of the sample. Reading the label with the study, this specimen's treatment or condition is: about 20 received Ad26.COV2.S at low or high dose, single or two shots; roughly five received placebo; per-sample allocation not given. For vaccine and placebo recipients, the sequenced repertoires came from samples collected on day 63 after the first injection.

The source was peripheral blood, collected in a trial of Ad26.COV2.S vaccine versus placebo. The receptor source for this set is a person between 18 and 65 years old who received the Ad26.COV2.S COVID-19 vaccine or a placebo.

This clone was picked up one time. The genes are TRBV13 and TRBJ2-7, with 7 positions matching TRBD1. The CDR3 extends over 15 amino acids. V gave up 0 bases and J gave up 3 bases; unmatched junction bases: 5. Germline V gene lookup returns CDR1 PRHDT and CDR2 FYEKMQ (reference sequence). The CDR3 coding sequence is TGTGCCAGCAGCTTAGGTGGGACAGTGAACTACGAGCAGTACTTC. This codes for CASSLGGTVNYEQYF.

This sequence joins TRBV19 and TRBJ1-5; 10 bases are a match to TRBD1. Germline assignment: CDR1 LNHDA and CDR2 SQIVND (reference sequence). J lost 7 bases, V lost 3 bases, and 9 bases had no gene match. The CDR3 has 16 amino acids. CDR3: CASSIEDRGREQPQHF. The CDR3 region has the DNA TGTGCCAGTAGTATCGAAGACAGGGGGCGAGAGCAGCCCCAGCATTTT.

The chain carries TRBV3-1 (or the pseudogene TRBV3-2) and TRBJ1-2; 8 bases line up with TRBD1. The trim removed 5 bases at V and 3 bases at J, leaving 8 bases unmatched. This CDR3 has 15 residues. Per the germline V gene, CDR1 is LGHDT and CDR2 is YNNKEL (reference sequence). CDR3 sequence: CASSFRGRGYYGYTF. The CDR3 DNA reads as TGTGCCAGCAGCTTCAGGGGGCGCGGGTACTATGGCTACACCTTC.

The J gene is TRBJ2-1, the V gene TRBV15; 8 bases map to TRBD2. The V gene's germline CDR1 is LNHNV and CDR2 YYDKDF (reference sequence). The CDR3 consists of 17 residues. The J segment lost 8 bases and the V segment lost 0 bases, leaving 12 bases of the junction unmatched. The CDR3 DNA is TGTGCCACCAGCAGAGATGGTAACGGGGGGGCTCGCGATGAGCAGTTCTTC. The encoded protein is CATSRDGNGGARDEQFF.

The chain has TRBV11-3 and TRBJ2-7; no definite D call. Germline CDR1 and CDR2: SGHNT and YENEEA. This CDR3 contains 13 residues. V was shortened by 1 base and J by 4 bases, with 8 bases between the two germline ends. The CDR3 sequence: CASSLVGLYEQYF. The CDR3 nucleotides are TGTGCCAGCAGCTTAGTAGGGCTATACGAGCAGTACTTC.

CDR3 residues: CASGRGEADTQYF. The CDR3 bases are TGTGCCAGCGGCAGGGGGGAAGCAGATACGCAGTATTTT. The chain carries TRBV2 and TRBJ2-3; D possibly corresponds to TRBD1 (7 bases). CDR1 is SNHLY and CDR2 is FYNNEI in the germline V gene. V lost 8 bases to trimming and J lost 4 bases, with 13 bases between them. This CDR3 has 13 residues.

This sequence joins TRBV5-1 and TRBJ2-3, with 11 bases aligning to TRBD2. The V and J ends lost 2 bases and 4 bases, in that order; junction bases with no gene match: 6. This CDR3 is built from 16 residues. Per the germline V gene, CDR1 is SGHRS and CDR2 is YFSETQ. The CDR3 loop reads CASSLRPGLAADTQYF. Here the CDR3 DNA reads TGCGCCAGCAGCTTACGACCGGGACTAGCGGCAGATACGCAGTATTTT.

The chain is built from TRBV10-3 and TRBJ2-7, with D tentatively TRBD2 (5 bases). The CDR3 spans 15 residues. V was clipped by 1 base and J by 0 bases, with 10 bases between them. The germline V gene has CDR1 ENHRY and CDR2 SYGVKD. The CDR3 nucleotides read TGTGCCATCAGTGAGTTCACTAGGGACTCCTACGAGCAGTACTTC. Translation gives CAISEFTRDSYEQYF.

The V gene is TRBV5-1, the J gene TRBJ2-1; maybe TRBD2 (5 bases). CDR1 and CDR2 from the germline V gene are SGHRS and YFSETQ. CDR3 size: 14 residues. Trimming took 5 bases from V and 9 from J, leaving 18 bases between them. The CDR3 region is CASRPGLSVGEQFF. The CDR3 DNA sequence: TGCGCCAGCAGGCCCGGACTGTCGGTCGGTGAGCAGTTCTTC.

The J gene is TRBJ2-5, the V gene TRBV19; D might be TRBD2 (5 bases). Per the germline V gene, CDR1 is LNHDA and CDR2 is SQIVND (reference sequence). The germline V and J ends were trimmed by 3 bases and 12 bases, with 20 bases remaining between them. The CDR3 consists of 14 residues. The DNA of the CDR3 is TGTGCCAGTAGTATGAGCTATACTAGTAGCATCGAGTACTTC. Translating it yields CASSMSYTSSIEYF.

This clone was seen just once. The chain combines TRBV5-1 with TRBJ2-3; 10 bases agree with TRBD2. After removal of 2 bases from V and 4 bases from J, the junction contained 7 bases not matched to a gene. Germline V gene data show CDR1 as SGHRS and CDR2 as YFSETQ. The CDR3 covers 16 residues. CDR3 amino acids: CASSLTAGGPSDTQYF. The CDR3 DNA reads as TGCGCCAGCAGCTTAACAGCGGGAGGGCCCTCAGATACGCAGTATTTT.

The genes are TRBV7-9 and TRBJ1-3; TRBD1 is a possible D gene (5 bases). Germline CDR1 and CDR2: SEHNR and FQNEAQ (reference sequence). There are 17 residues in the CDR3. Trimming shortened V by 1 base and J by 1 base, and 14 bases separated the two germline ends. DNA of the CDR3: TGTGCCAGCAGCTTAGAGGCGACAGATTCATCTGGAAACACCATATATTTT. Its protein product is CASSLEATDSSGNTIYF.

Of note for this clone: Distinct nucleotide sequences in the sample also encode this CDR3. This chain links TRBV6-5 with TRBJ1-6, with D possibly being TRBD1 (6 bases). Germline values: CDR1 MNHEY, CDR2 SVGAGI. The ends were cut back, 0 bases at V and 9 bases at J, with 9 bases in the middle. This CDR3 spans 14 amino acids. The CDR3 sequence is CASSYSGGRSPLHF. The CDR3, as DNA: TGTGCCAGCAGTTACTCCGGGGGGCGTTCACCCCTCCACTTT.

The chain uses TRBV19 and TRBJ1-1; D unresolved. The CDR3 consists of 14 residues. Per the germline V gene, CDR1 is LNHDA and CDR2 is SQIVND (reference sequence). The ends were cut back, 6 bases at V and 1 base at J, with 12 bases in the middle. In nucleotides, the CDR3 is TGTGCCAGTAGGGATTTGGGCAGGAACACTGAAGCTTTCTTT. Amino acids: CASRDLGRNTEAFF.

The chain combines TRBV27 with TRBJ2-1, with D perhaps matching TRBD2 (6 bases). V was pared by 6 bases and J by 8 bases, with 17 bases between. The CDR3 sequence is 14 residues long. Germline V gene lookup returns CDR1 MNHEY and CDR2 SMNVEV (reference sequence). The DNA for the CDR3 is TGTGCCAGCAGCGCAACGGGAGCAGGCGATGAGCAGTTCTTC. Encoded protein: CASSATGAGDEQFF.

The chain is built from TRBV29-1 and TRBJ1-1; D call uncertain. V was trimmed by 6 bases and J by 1 base, leaving 9 bases between them. CDR3 size: 12 residues. The germline gives CDR1 SQVTM, CDR2 ANQGSEA. The CDR3 DNA reads as TGCAGCGTCCCCGCCACGAACACTGAAGCTTTCTTT. Its protein is CSVPATNTEAFF.

This clone occurred many times. The CDR3 loop reads CASSSRGSPQETQYF. CDR3 in DNA: TGTGCCAGCAGCTCCCGGGGGTCTCCCCAAGAGACCCAGTACTTC. The rearrangement links TRBV6-2 or TRBV6-3 to TRBJ2-5; D is possibly TRBD2 (6 bases). The germline V gene encodes CDR1 MNHEY and CDR2 SVGEGT. Between the trimmed V and J ends, which lost 6 bases and 1 base, there was a span of 15 bases. This CDR3 region has 15 residues.

The chain recombines TRBV5-5 with TRBJ2-1; D is unresolved. V was shortened by 2 bases and J by 5 bases, with 8 bases between the two germline ends. The CDR3 spans 13 residues. Per germline, CDR1 SGHKS and CDR2 YYEKEE (reference sequence). The CDR3 nucleotides are TGTGCCAGCAGCTTACTGGTCGACAATGAGCAGTTCTTC. Its protein is CASSLLVDNEQFF.

The gene calls are TRBV7-3 and TRBJ1-2, with D possibly being TRBD1 (5 bases). This CDR3 is 14 amino acids long. V lost 0 bases and J 2 bases, leaving 7 bases between the germline ends. Germline lookup yields CDR1 SGHTA and CDR2 FQGTGA. As DNA, the CDR3 is TGTGCCAGCAGCTTAACAGGGGCCAACTATGGCTACACCTTC. This gives the protein CASSLTGANYGYTF.

This chain uses TRBV6-5 with TRBJ1-1; possible D gene TRBD1, 5 bases. CDR1 is MNHEY and CDR2 is SVGAGI in the germline V gene. The CDR3 has 15 amino acids. Trimming cost V 6 bases and J 3 bases, with 17 bases left between them. The CDR3 coding sequence is TGTGCCAGCAGAAGACAGTTAGGGAGGGACACTGAAGCTTTCTTT. Its protein product is CASRRQLGRDTEAFF.

The chain carries TRBV5-1 and TRBJ2-7; the match to TRBD2 covers 13 bases. In germline, CDR1 is SGHRS, CDR2 YFSETQ. The CDR3 has 16 residues. V trimming: 4 bases; J trimming: 5 bases; junction bases outside the gene matches: 9. In DNA, the CDR3 is TGCGCCAGCAGCGCGGGACTAGCGGGGCCCAGGGACGAGCAGTACTTC. It is translated as CASSAGLAGPRDEQYF.

This chain uses TRBV2 with TRBJ2-2, with D possibly TRBD2 on 6 matching bases. V dropped 5 bases and J dropped 7 bases, with 17 bases sitting between them. The V gene's germline CDR1 is SNHLY and CDR2 FYNNEI. This CDR3 is built from 15 residues. The CDR3 spells CASSSSGTRGGELFF. For the CDR3, the DNA is TGTGCCAGCAGTTCCTCCGGGACTCGGGGCGGGGAGCTGTTTTTT.

This rearrangement joins TRBV6-5 to TRBJ1-1; 8 positions agree with TRBD1. The germline gives CDR1 MNHEY, CDR2 SVGAGI. This CDR3 has 14 residues. V shed 8 bases, J shed 1 base, and the junction held 6 bases outside the gene matches. CDR3 coding DNA: TGTGCCAGCTTCGCCAGGGGGCCGAACACTGAAGCTTTCTTT. Its protein is CASFARGPNTEAFF.

The chain has TRBV6-5 and TRBJ1-1, with D hard to call. CDR3 size: 15 residues. Trimming removed 2 bases from V and 4 bases from J, with 14 bases in between. Germline V lookup: CDR1 MNHEY, CDR2 SVGAGI. The CDR3 reads CASSYRSGVSTEAFF. The CDR3 nucleotides are TGTGCCAGCAGTTACCGATCCGGTGTCTCCACTGAAGCTTTCTTT.

The chain couples TRBV27 to TRBJ2-7, with D unclear. Germline CDR1 reads MNHEY; CDR2 reads SMNVEV (reference sequence). The CDR3 contains 17 residues. V was trimmed by 11 bases and J by 0 bases, leaving 26 bases between them. CDR3 loop: CAAVPELPSLNSYEQYF. The CDR3 DNA reads as TGTGCCGCTGTGCCAGAGCTACCGAGCCTTAACTCCTACGAGCAGTACTTC.

The V gene is TRBV18, the J gene TRBJ2-1, with D unclear. There are 15 residues in the CDR3. Looked up from germline, CDR1 is KGHSH and CDR2 is LQKENI. The V end lost 3 bases, the J end lost 0 bases, and 9 bases lay between the germline ends. The CDR3 bases are TGTGCCAGCTCACCCCTCGAAAGCTCCTACAATGAGCAGTTCTTC. Residues: CASSPLESSYNEQFF.

The chain combines TRBV19 with TRBJ1-4, with D uncertain. This CDR3 comprises 16 residues. Trimming removed 3 bases at V and 8 bases at J, with 19 bases between. Germline-derived CDR1 and CDR2 are LNHDA and SQIVND (reference sequence). As DNA, the CDR3 is TGTGCCAGTAGTATGGTCGTAGGGAGGCCAGGAGAAAAACTGTTTTTT. Translation: CASSMVVGRPGEKLFF.

The V and J genes are TRBV6-5 and TRBJ2-5; D is ambiguous. The length of the CDR3 is 14 residues. V lost 1 base to trimming and J lost 2 bases, with 8 bases between them. Germline V gene lookup returns CDR1 MNHEY and CDR2 SVGAGI. The CDR3 DNA follows: TGTGCCAGCAGTTACTTATCCGTGCAAGAGACCCAGTACTTC. It codes for CASSYLSVQETQYF.

The gene calls are TRBV7-8 and TRBJ1-4, with unresolved D. CDR1 is SGHVS, CDR2 FQNEAQ, per germline. This CDR3 contains 14 residues. Trimming cost V 1 base and J 8 bases, with 11 bases left between them. CDR3 residues: CASSLGPAREKLFF. CDR3 nucleotides: TGTGCCAGCAGCTTAGGCCCGGCGCGGGAAAAACTGTTTTTT.

The CDR3 bases are TGTGCCAGCAGCCTTACAAAGGGAAGGGAGCTGTTTTTT. Translation: CASSLTKGRELFF. The J gene is TRBJ2-2, the V gene TRBV7-2; D uncertain. Germline-derived CDR1 and CDR2 are SGHTA and FQGNSA. V was cut by 5 bases and J by 9 bases, with 13 bases left in between. The CDR3 is 13 amino acids. The full variable domain, with the rest looked up from reference TRBV7-2 and TRBJ2-2, is GAGVSQSPSNKVTEKGKDVELRCDPISGHTALYWYRQSLGQGLEFLIYFQGNSAPDKSGLPSDRFSAERTGGSVSTLTIQRTQQEDSAVYLCASSLTKGRELFFGEGSRLTVL.